The clone carrying this TCR beta chain was detected many times. Its specificity is unknown. Per the germline V gene, CDR1 is SGHAT and CDR2 is FQNNGV. Trimming removed 2 bases at V and 0 bases at J, with 11 bases between. The CDR3 contains 16 residues. This sample stems from a study of early T cells in non-severe SARS-CoV-2 infection. Whole-study context: It was bulk RNA from unsorted whole blood that was sequenced, and the chains were unpaired.

General observations from the study: Clonotype matching in VDJdb favored anti-spike CD8 responses and did not capture private and CD4 specificities.

cDNA molecules, individually, were tagged with unique molecular identifiers. TCRdb processed the 5' RACE reads anew with MiXCR; each CDR3 protein has one entry. The repertoire holds 70,000 to 85,000 distinct CDR3 sequences, with 9% to 13% as singletons. This TCR came from an adult who was a healthcare worker with PCR-confirmed SARS-CoV-2 infection or an uninfected control (not recorded which). Sequencing input: whole blood. This sequence joins TRBV11-2 and TRBJ1-3; no firm D call. The CDR3 loop is CASSLSEGISGNTIYF. The CDR3 coding sequence is TGTGCCAGCAGCTTATCGGAGGGAATCTCTGGAAACACCATATATTTT.